These 27 T cell receptor beta chains were sequenced from one sample in a study of blood T cells in healthy people across ages. Using a J-beta primer mix together with a sample-barcoded 5' primer, a second PCR was run for 7 to 11 cycles. TCRdb independently ran MiXCR on the 5' RACE reads; one entry per CDR3 protein. The table lists roughly 650,000 distinct CDR3 sequences, around 32% of them singletons. Sequenced: blood. These receptors came from an elderly woman in good health.

The rearrangement joins TRBV12-3 or TRBV12-4 to TRBJ2-7; 8 nucleotides line up with TRBD1. Losses at the gene ends were 3 bases for V and 7 bases for J; bases not matched to a gene: 11. This CDR3 region has 15 residues. The CDR3 DNA reads TGTGCCAGCAGTTTGACGCTGCGACAGGGGCAAGAGCAGTACTTC. Amino acids: CASSLTLRQGQEQYF.

The chain links TRBV5-5 to TRBJ1-1; D perhaps matches TRBD1 (6 bases). The germline gives CDR1 SGHKS, CDR2 YYEKEE (reference sequence). Trimming shortened V by 4 bases and J by 1 base, and 20 bases separated the two germline ends. The CDR3 length is 17 residues. CDR3 residues: CASSPRRSGVGNTEAFF. The CDR3 coding sequence is TGTGCCAGCAGCCCAAGAAGATCAGGGGTAGGGAACACTGAAGCTTTCTTT.

The sample holds many counts of this clonotype. The chain employs TRBV7-9 and TRBJ2-3; possibly TRBD2 for D (5 bases). Per the germline V gene, CDR1 is SEHNR and CDR2 is FQNEAQ (reference sequence). This CDR3 spans 13 amino acids. The germline V and J ends were trimmed by 5 bases and 10 bases, with 16 bases remaining between them. DNA for the CDR3: TGTGCCAGCAGCCAGGACTCCGGTCGGGCGCAGTATTTT. Translated, it gives CASSQDSGRAQYF.

Worth noting for this clonotype: Being one base from a much bigger clone, this may be a read error. Written as DNA, the CDR3 is TGTGCCCGCAGAGGGGGAGGGGGTCTTCAGCCCCAGCATTTT. It translates to CARRGGGGLQPQHF. The chain employs TRBV6-5 and TRBJ1-5; possibly TRBD1 for D (6 bases). Germline loops: CDR1 MNHEY, CDR2 SVGAGI. CDR3 length equals 14 residues.

The chain joins TRBV6-1 to TRBJ1-1; no definite D call. Per the germline V gene, CDR1 is MNHNS and CDR2 is SASEGT. The length of the CDR3 is 12 residues. Trimming removed 3 bases from V and 5 bases from J, with 7 bases in between. CDR3 region: CASSDWTTEAFF. The CDR3 region has the DNA TGTGCCAGCAGTGATTGGACGACTGAAGCTTTCTTT.

This clonotype showed up many times. J is TRBJ2-1 and V is TRBV3-1, with TRBD1 matching 7 bases. This CDR3 contains 14 residues. Germline loops: CDR1 LGHDT, CDR2 YNNKEL (reference sequence). V dropped 4 bases and J dropped 8; count of bases not matched to a gene: 8. CDR3 amino acids: CASSRTGEGYEQFF. Written as DNA, the CDR3 is TGTGCCAGCAGCCGAACAGGGGAAGGCTATGAGCAGTTCTTC.

This clonotype was detected many times. The J gene is TRBJ2-3, the V gene TRBV2; D gene ambiguous. Germline CDR1 SNHLY, CDR2 FYNNEI. Trimming pared 4 bases from V and 1 base from J, leaving 9 bases between. This CDR3 spans 14 amino acids. The CDR3 DNA reads TGTGCCAGCAGTGTGGCAGACCGCACAGATACGCAGTATTTT. Its protein product is CASSVADRTDTQYF.

This clonotype was detected a few times. This may arise from a read error, as a much more abundant clone is one base away. This chain uses TRBV20-1 with TRBJ2-5, with TRBD2 matching 15 bases. Germline loops: CDR1 DFQATT, CDR2 SNEGSKA (reference sequence). Trimming removed 3 bases from V and 11 bases from J; junction bases left unmatched: 7. The CDR3 contains 14 residues. CDR3 residues: CSASKPGLAGGQYF. CDR3 DNA sequence: TGCAGTGCTAGTAAACCGGGACTAGCGGGGGGACAGTACTTC.

This clonotype was observed at least ten times. This rearrangement joins TRBV4-1 to TRBJ1-4; D is perhaps TRBD1 (5 bases). Germline CDR1 MGHRA, CDR2 YSYEKL. CDR3 size: 17 residues. V was cut by 0 bases and J by 5 bases, with 16 bases left in between. CDR3 region: CASSQEGEGTLNEKLFF. In DNA form, the CDR3 reads TGCGCCAGCAGCCAAGAAGGGGAAGGGACGCTCAATGAAAAACTGTTTTTT.

Ten or more counts support this clonotype. The V call is TRBV10-3, the J call TRBJ1-5; no definite D call. This CDR3 has 15 amino acids. From germline, CDR1 is ENHRY and CDR2 SYGVKD. The V and J ends lost 4 bases and 4 bases respectively, with 14 bases between them. CDR3 nucleotide sequence: TGTGCCATCAGTGCCGACCTAGTCCCAAATCAGCCCCAGCATTTT. Translating it yields CAISADLVPNQPQHF.

The CDR3 DNA is TGTGCCAGCAGTTACACGTCCCTGGGGTACTACGAGCAGTACTTC. It is translated as CASSYTSLGYYEQYF. This chain uses TRBV6-5 with TRBJ2-7; D call uncertain. Germline V gene lookup returns CDR1 MNHEY and CDR2 SVGAGI. The CDR3 spans 15 residues. Trimming left V 2 bases short and J 3 bases short, with 14 bases between.

The chain joins TRBV6-5 to TRBJ1-4; D might be TRBD1 (5 bases). CDR1 is MNHEY and CDR2 is SVGAGI in the germline V gene. Trimming left V 6 bases short and J 8 bases short, with 16 bases between. The CDR3 spans 14 residues. The CDR3 DNA reads as TGTGCCAGCAGAAGTGGGGCCGTAAGGGAAAAACTGTTTTTT. Its protein is CASRSGAVREKLFF.

This clonotype was counted at least ten times. V usage is TRBV2 and J usage is TRBJ1-2; unclear D gene. CDR1 SNHLY and CDR2 FYNNEI come from the germline V gene. The CDR3 has 13 amino acids. Trimming took 8 bases from V and 4 from J, leaving 14 bases between them. In DNA form, the CDR3 reads TGTGCCAGCCGATTGACGGTCTCCTATGGCTACACCTTC. Its translation: CASRLTVSYGYTF.

As to this clonotype: Given a much more abundant clone one base away, this may be a read error. J is TRBJ1-2 and V is TRBV6-6; possible D gene TRBD1, 5 bases. This CDR3 region has 17 residues. V gave up 0 bases and J gave up 0 bases, with 14 bases separating them. Per germline, CDR1 MNHNY and CDR2 SVGAGI (reference sequence). The CDR3 protein is CASSYSRDGKSNYGYTF. The CDR3 nucleotides are TGTGCCAGCAGTTACTCGAGGGACGGGAAATCTAACTATGGCTACACCTTC.

The gene calls are TRBV6-6 and TRBJ1-4; the D is unclear. Germline V CDR1 and CDR2: MNHNY, SVGAGI (reference sequence). The germline V and J ends were trimmed by 2 bases and 5 bases, with 6 bases remaining between them. The CDR3 is 13 amino acids. The CDR3 DNA sequence: TGTGCCAGCAGTTACAGGAGGAATGAAAAACTGTTTTTT. It encodes CASSYRRNEKLFF.

This sequence joins TRBV6-5 and TRBJ1-2; D perhaps matches TRBD1 (5 bases). The germline gives CDR1 MNHEY, CDR2 SVGAGI. There are 15 residues in the CDR3. Trimming took off 0 bases at V and 3 bases at J, with 11 bases between the two ends. CDR3 loop: CASSYSRAGYYGYTF. The CDR3, as DNA: TGTGCCAGCAGTTACTCGAGGGCAGGGTACTATGGCTACACCTTC.

This clonotype was found a few times. This chain connects TRBV4-1 to TRBJ2-5; D might be TRBD2 (6 bases). The assigned J gene may be wrong: the sequence end matches TRBJ2-7 better. CDR3 length: 15 amino acids. From germline, CDR1 is MGHRA and CDR2 YSYEKL. The CDR3 reads CASSQVAEVSYEQYF. CDR3 sequence (DNA): TGCGCCAGCAGCCAAGTAGCGGAGGTGTCCTACGAGCAGTACTTC.

The chain couples TRBV20-1 to TRBJ2-7; no firm D call. The CDR3 is 14 residues long. The germline V gene encodes CDR1 DFQATT and CDR2 SNEGSKA (reference sequence). V shed 3 bases and J shed 5 bases, with 17 bases lying between them. The CDR3 reads CSARPMGGVDEQYF. DNA for the CDR3: TGCAGTGCTAGGCCGATGGGTGGGGTGGACGAGCAGTACTTC.

This clonotype was counted ten times or more. V usage is TRBV5-1 and J usage is TRBJ2-1; the match to TRBD1 covers 8 bases. The CDR3 sequence is 16 residues long. CDR1 and CDR2 from the germline V gene are SGHRS and YFSETQ. Losses at the gene ends were 2 bases for V and 4 bases for J; bases not matched to a gene: 8. CDR3 DNA: TGCGCCAGCAGCTTTGAACCCGGGACAGGTTACAATGAGCAGTTCTTC. Its protein is CASSFEPGTGYNEQFF.

In its sample, this clonotype was seen a few times. The chain uses TRBV24-1 and TRBJ1-6; no definite D call. The CDR3 extends over 15 amino acids. Trimming took 0 bases from V and 6 from J, leaving 8 bases between them. Germline V gene sequence: CDR1 KGHDR, CDR2 SFDVKD. The CDR3 DNA follows: TGTGCCACCAGTGATTTGAAGGGATCTAATTCACCCCTCCACTTT. This encodes CATSDLKGSNSPLHF.

This clonotype was observed at least ten times. The chain employs TRBV7-2 and TRBJ2-3; 9 positions match TRBD2. Germline CDR1 and CDR2: SGHTA and FQGNSA. Unmatched junction bases numbered 5, after V lost 3 bases and J lost 4 bases. CDR3 length: 15 amino acids. The CDR3 DNA reads TGTGCCAGCAGCTTCAGCGGGGGGAGATCAGATACGCAGTATTTT. Protein sequence: CASSFSGGRSDTQYF. Based on the CDR3 plus reference TRBV7-2 and TRBJ2-3, the full variable domain is GAGVSQSPSNKVTEKGKDVELRCDPISGHTALYWYRQSLGQGLEFLIYFQGNSAPDKSGLPSDRFSAERTGGSVSTLTIQRTQQEDSAVYLCASSFSGGRSDTQYFGPGTRLTVL.

This rearrangement joins TRBV5-1 to TRBJ1-2; maybe TRBD1 (6 bases). The CDR3 extends over 14 amino acids. Germline CDR1 reads SGHRS; CDR2 reads YFSETQ. V lost 4 bases and J lost 2, with 12 bases in between. In DNA form, the CDR3 reads TGCGCCAGCAGCGGAGGGGACATCAACTATGGCTACACCTTC. Translation: CASSGGDINYGYTF.

This clonotype was detected only a few times. J is TRBJ1-5 and V is TRBV6-1; 9 bases fit TRBD1. The CDR3 runs 20 residues. Trimming took 2 bases from V and 2 from J; bases not matched to a gene: 16. Germline CDR1 is MNHNS and CDR2 is SASEGT. CDR3 sequence: CASSEWSGGQGGVGNQPQHF. CDR3 DNA sequence: TGTGCCAGCAGTGAATGGTCGGGGGGACAGGGCGGAGTGGGCAATCAGCCCCAGCATTTT.

The gene calls are TRBV5-1 and TRBJ2-5; 9 positions agree with TRBD1. The CDR3 runs to 14 residues. V was pared by 6 bases and J by 5 bases, with 8 bases of the junction left unmatched. From germline, CDR1 is SGHRS and CDR2 YFSETQ. The CDR3 DNA is TGCGCCAGCAACGGTGGGACAGGGCGCGAGACCCAGTACTTC. This sequence encodes CASNGGTGRETQYF.

This clonotype was picked up many times. The CDR3 is CASSPGLAGGAPSRTQYF. DNA of the CDR3: TGTGCCAGCAGCCCCGGGTTAGCGGGGGGGGCACCTAGTCGGACCCAGTACTTC. The chain employs TRBV7-2 and TRBJ2-7; 11 bases match TRBD2. The tail of the sequence fits TRBJ2-5 better, so the J call may be wrong. Germline V CDR1 and CDR2: SGHTA, FQGNSA. The CDR3 is 18 residues long.

The chain carries TRBV6-1 and TRBJ2-5; D assignment may be TRBD1 or TRBD2 (6 bases each). Germline V gene data show CDR1 as MNHNS and CDR2 as SASEGT. V gave up 6 bases and J gave up 5 bases, with 16 bases separating them. The CDR3 is 14 residues long. The CDR3 DNA reads TGTGCCAGCAGGGTAGGGGGGTCTTCGGAGACCCAGTACTTC. Its protein is CASRVGGSSETQYF.

This clonotype was picked up many times. The chain couples TRBV6-2 or TRBV6-3 to TRBJ2-5; 8 bases agree with TRBD2. The CDR3 covers 14 residues. Germline lookup yields CDR1 MNHEY and CDR2 SVGEGT. V gave up 2 bases and J gave up 5 bases; unmatched junction bases: 4. The CDR3 loop is CASSYTSGAETQYF. The CDR3 nucleotides read TGTGCCAGCAGTTACACTAGCGGAGCGGAGACCCAGTACTTC.